The TCR beta chain under discussion was sequenced for a study of CD4 and CD8 cells across lung adenocarcinoma regions. TCRdb re-derived calls from the PCR reads in MiXCR, one entry per CDR3 protein. The table lists under 13,000 distinct CDR3 sequences, 40% to 65% of them singletons. By sample share, this clonotype is medium-sized. Samples came from patients with localized non-small cell lung adenocarcinoma. The CDR3 sequence is 16 residues long. V shed 0 bases and J shed 0 bases, with 10 bases lying between them. Germline CDR1 is MNHNS and CDR2 is SASEGT. The sample consisted of CD4+ T cells from the center of a lung tumor. The TCR was taken from a male donor with lung adenocarcinoma. The CD4 and CD8 labels of this study may be unreliable. The chain carries TRBV6-1 and TRBJ2-3; D is ambiguous. Here the CDR3 reads CASSEAPAVSTDTQYF. The CDR3 DNA reads as TGTGCCAGCAGTGAAGCGCCGGCGGTTAGCACAGATACGCAGTATTTT.